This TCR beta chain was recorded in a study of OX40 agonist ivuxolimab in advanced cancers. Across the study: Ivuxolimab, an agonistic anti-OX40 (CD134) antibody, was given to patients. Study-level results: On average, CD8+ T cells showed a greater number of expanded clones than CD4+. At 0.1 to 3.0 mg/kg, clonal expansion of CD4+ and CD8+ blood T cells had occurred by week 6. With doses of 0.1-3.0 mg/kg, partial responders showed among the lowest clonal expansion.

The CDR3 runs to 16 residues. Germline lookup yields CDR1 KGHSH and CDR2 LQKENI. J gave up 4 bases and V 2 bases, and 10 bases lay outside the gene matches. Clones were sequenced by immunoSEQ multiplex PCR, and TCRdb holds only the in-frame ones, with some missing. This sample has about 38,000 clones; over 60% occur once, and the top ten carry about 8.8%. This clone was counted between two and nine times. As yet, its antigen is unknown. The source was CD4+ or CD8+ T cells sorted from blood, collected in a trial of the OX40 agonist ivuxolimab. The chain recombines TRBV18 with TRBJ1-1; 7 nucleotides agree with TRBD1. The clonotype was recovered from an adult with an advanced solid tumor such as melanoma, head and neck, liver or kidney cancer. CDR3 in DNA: TGTGCCAGCTCACCAAAGGACAGGAGTATGACCACTGAAGCTTTCTTT. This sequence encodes CASSPKDRSMTTEAFF.